Listed here is a single T cell receptor (beta chain). Its target antigen remains unknown. No clone much larger than this one lies a single base away; base qualities are absent. A total of roughly 31 patients with locally advanced or metastatic urothelial carcinoma, treated at Memorial Sloan Kettering on a trial protocol, made up the cohort. Peripheral blood mononuclear cells were collected from each patient pretreatment and during treatment, giving between 1 and 8 total time points per patient. The Qiagen DNeasy Blood extraction kit was used to purify genomic DNA from total PBMCs and tumor samples. Collected pretreatment and during treatment, PBMCs were isolated and stored as previously described. CDR1 SGHNT and CDR2 YENEEA are derived from the germline V gene. The V and J ends are trimmed by 3 bases and 9 bases, leaving 14 bases between them. The CDR3, cysteine through phenylalanine, is 13 amino acids long. Left in the record is the CDR3 DNA by itself, 39 bases read in frame from the first base.

This sample is drawn from a study of PD-L1 blockade in urothelial cancer (dated by TCRdb to 2017 to 2019). Study-wide context: Therapy was started around 2014 for all patients, and atezolizumab 1,200 mg was administered intravenously every 3 weeks. About 85% of the 29 patients were identified as males with urothelial cancer of bladder origin, and a prior smoking history was reported by 18 of 29 patients. An ECOG performance status of 0 or 1 was recorded for the patients, and 0 to 3 prior chemotherapy regimens had been received by the patients. Blood samples were analyzed 3 weeks after the start of treatment (second dose) and 6 weeks after the start of treatment. Blood samples gave a median of around 140,000 T cells and tens of thousands of unique TCRs, with a median clonality of about 0.078. The study, an exploratory multi-omic analysis, examined somatic, immune and clinical correlates of response to PD-L1 blockade with atezolizumab in urothelial cancer. Pretreatment tumor samples and matched peripheral blood, collected serially before and after atezolizumab treatment, underwent TCR sequencing. Durable clinical benefit was defined as a progression-free survival longer than 6 months, and TCR features were additionally tested against progression-free survival and overall survival. In the same patients, whole exome sequencing and RNA sequencing of pretreatment tumors were performed in addition to TCR sequencing. Some ten patients reached durable clinical benefit, while around 19 patients did not. Some 30 patients had pretreatment blood TCR-seq, roughly 25 had at least one posttreatment blood collection, and roughly 25 had tumor TCR-seq. The paper as a whole reports these results and caveats: Because the sample size was small (n of about 29) and many exploratory analyses were performed, the results are intended to be hypothesis-generating. A pretreatment peripheral blood TCR clonality below the median was linked to improved progression-free and overall survival. At 3 weeks after the start of treatment, tumor-associated TCR clones in peripheral blood had expanded more in patients with durable benefit (n of about 20, p = 0.022).

Synthetic TCR analog templates were spiked into each PCR so that absolute template abundance could be estimated from read counts. The immunoSEQ assay used bias-controlled V and J gene primers to amplify TCRbeta CDR3 regions from genomic DNA. Rearranged TCRbeta segments were sequenced at approximately 20X coverage. Turning to the authors' computational methods: Sequencing errors were corrected by clustering and CDR3s were annotated against IMGT to assign V, D and J genes. Out-of-frame and stop-codon sequences were excluded, and only productive TCRbeta rearrangements were used in downstream analyses. To compute clonality, Shannon entropy was normalized by the log of the number of unique productive sequences and then subtracted from one. Clones differing between time points or between blood and tumor were identified by Fisher's exact test with Benjamini-Hochberg correction at adjusted p below 0.01. Here the immuneACCESS table is served through TCRdb, limited to in-frame sequences with V and J called. Missing clones are a known gap in these copies; in checked studies unresolved V genes cover under half, and the rest lacks a known reason. The V and J calls and clone size come from that table; D and trimming were worked out from the DNA. For this sample the table gives 58,000 or so clones, of which about 86% were detected only once. The ten top clones hold roughly 2.9% of the sample.

The clonotype comes from a man aged 50 or older with urothelial cancer. Sequencing used PBMCs, obtained around atezolizumab (anti-PD-L1) treatment. The sequence is built from TRBV11-3 and TRBJ2-5; TRBD2 is perhaps the D gene, given 6 matching bases. The sequenced DNA is TGTGCCAGCAGCTTGATTAGCGGCTCTCCCCAGTACTTC. This gives the protein CASSLISGSPQYF.